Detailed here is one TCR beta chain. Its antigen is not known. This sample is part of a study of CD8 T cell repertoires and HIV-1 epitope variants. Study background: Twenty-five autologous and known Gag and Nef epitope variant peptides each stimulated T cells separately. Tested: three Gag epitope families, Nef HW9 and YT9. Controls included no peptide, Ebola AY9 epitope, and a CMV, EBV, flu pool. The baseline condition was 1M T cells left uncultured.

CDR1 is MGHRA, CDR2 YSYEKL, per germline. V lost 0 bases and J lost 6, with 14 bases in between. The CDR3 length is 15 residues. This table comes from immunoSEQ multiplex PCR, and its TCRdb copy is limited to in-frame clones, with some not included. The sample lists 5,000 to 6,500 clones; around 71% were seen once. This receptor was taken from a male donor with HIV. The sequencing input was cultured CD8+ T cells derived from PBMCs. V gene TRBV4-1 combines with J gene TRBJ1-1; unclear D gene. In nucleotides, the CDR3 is TGCGCCAGCAGCCAAGATAACAGTTTCCTCCCTGAAGCTTTCTTT. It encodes CASSQDNSFLPEAFF.